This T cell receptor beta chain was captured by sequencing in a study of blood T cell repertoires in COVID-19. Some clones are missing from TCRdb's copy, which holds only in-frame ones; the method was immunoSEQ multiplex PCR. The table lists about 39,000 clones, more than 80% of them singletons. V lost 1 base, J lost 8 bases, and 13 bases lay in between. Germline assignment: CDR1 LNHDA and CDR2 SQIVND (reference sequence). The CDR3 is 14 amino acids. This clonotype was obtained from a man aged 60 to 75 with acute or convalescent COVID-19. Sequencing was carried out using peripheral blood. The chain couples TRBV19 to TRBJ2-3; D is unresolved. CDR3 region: CASSIVSQAATQYF. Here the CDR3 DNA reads TGTGCCAGTAGTATAGTAAGTCAGGCTGCTACGCAGTATTTT.